This passage covers 9 T cell receptor beta chains from one sample sequenced in a study of blood T cell repertoires in COVID-19. The method was immunoSEQ multiplex PCR; TCRdb's version includes in-frame clones alone and lacks a portion of them. The profile shows around 95,000 clones, approximately 81% of them singletons. Sequenced: peripheral blood. These receptors were collected from a woman older than 75 with acute or convalescent COVID-19.

The rearrangement links TRBV29-1 to TRBJ2-5, with 7 bases identical to TRBD1. Germline V gene lookup returns CDR1 SQVTM and CDR2 ANQGSEA. The CDR3 contains 12 residues. V lost 6 bases, J lost 5 bases, and 6 bases stayed unmatched. CDR3 sequence reads: CSVASTGETQYF. The CDR3 bases are TGCAGCGTCGCCTCGACAGGGGAGACCCAGTACTTC.

The chain recombines TRBV9 with TRBJ1-5; TRBD1 might be the D (6 bases). The CDR3 runs to 15 residues. The germline CDR1 and CDR2 sequences are SGDLS and YYNGEE. Trimming left V 3 bases short and J 6 bases short, with 16 bases between. DNA for the CDR3: TGTGCCAGCAGCGCGGAGCAGGGGATAAGTCAGCCCCAGCATTTT. This sequence encodes CASSAEQGISQPQHF.

This chain links TRBV24-1 with TRBJ2-5; D remains unclear. V gave up 5 bases and J gave up 1 base, with 7 bases separating them. Germline CDR1 KGHDR, CDR2 SFDVKD. CDR3 length equals 13 residues. The CDR3 DNA reads TGTGCCACCAGTGCGGAGTTCCAAGAGACCCAGTACTTC. This codes for CATSAEFQETQYF.

The chain links TRBV3-1 (or the pseudogene TRBV3-2) to TRBJ1-3, with D possibly TRBD1 on 6 matching bases. The CDR3 is 17 amino acids. With 0 bases removed from V and 0 bases from J, the gap between germline ends came to 12 bases. The germline V gene has CDR1 LGHDT and CDR2 YNNKEL (reference sequence). The CDR3 DNA sequence: TGTGCCAGCAGCCAAGACCAGGGGCGGTTCTCTGGAAACACCATATATTTT. Translating it yields CASSQDQGRFSGNTIYF.

The table lists this clone with a few counts. The rearrangement links TRBV4-1 to TRBJ1-2, with 8 bases that match TRBD1. Germline trimming cut 2 bases from V and 1 base from J; bases unmatched to any gene: 6. The CDR3 is 16 residues long. Germline V lookup: CDR1 MGHRA, CDR2 YSYEKL. CDR3 region: CASSQPRTGNNYGYTF. CDR3 bases: TGCGCCAGCAGCCAACCTCGGACAGGGAATAACTATGGCTACACCTTC.

The V call is TRBV4-3, the J call TRBJ1-1; D is perhaps TRBD1 (6 bases). This CDR3 has 12 residues. V was trimmed by 7 bases and J by 8 bases, leaving 14 bases between them. In germline, CDR1 is LGHNA, CDR2 YSLEER. The CDR3 spells CASTINRAEAFF. CDR3 sequence (DNA): TGCGCCAGCACGATTAACAGGGCCGAAGCTTTCTTT.

The rearrangement joins TRBV28 to TRBJ2-5; 9 bases are a match to TRBD1. The germline V gene encodes CDR1 MDHEN and CDR2 SYDVKM. The CDR3 length is 15 residues. V dropped 2 bases and J dropped 5; count of bases not matched to a gene: 6. CDR3 nucleotides: TGTGCCAGCAGTTTAGCGGGACAGGGATTGGAGACCCAGTACTTC. Its protein is CASSLAGQGLETQYF. The full variable domain, its missing parts supplied by reference TRBV28 and TRBJ2-5, is DVKVTQSSRYLVKRTGEKVFLECVQDMDHENMFWYRQDPGLGLRLIYFSYDVKMKEKGDIPEGYSVSREKKERFSLILESASTNQTSMYLCASSLAGQGLETQYFGPGTRLLVL.

The rearrangement links TRBV7-2 to TRBJ2-2; D might be TRBD1 (6 bases). Germline CDR1 reads SGHTA; CDR2 reads FQGNSA. The CDR3 runs 14 residues. The V and J ends lost 2 bases and 7 bases respectively, with 11 bases between them. In DNA form, the CDR3 reads TGTGCCAGCAGCTTACGACAGGACCTCGGGGAGCTGTTTTTT. Amino acids: CASSLRQDLGELFF.

This clone has more than one count but fewer than ten. The chain combines TRBV28 with TRBJ2-4; 7 bases line up with TRBD1. The CDR3 is 13 amino acids. V was pared by 2 bases and J by 13 bases, with 8 bases of the junction left unmatched. The germline V gene encodes CDR1 MDHEN and CDR2 SYDVKM. The CDR3 spells CASSLVTGTPQYF. The CDR3 DNA sequence: TGTGCCAGCAGTTTAGTGACAGGGACCCCCCAGTACTTC.